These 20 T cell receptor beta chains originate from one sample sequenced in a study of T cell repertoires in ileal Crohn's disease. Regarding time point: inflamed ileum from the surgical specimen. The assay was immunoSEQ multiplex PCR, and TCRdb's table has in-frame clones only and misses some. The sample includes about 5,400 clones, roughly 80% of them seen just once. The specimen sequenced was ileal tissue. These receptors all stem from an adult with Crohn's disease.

This chain's CDR3 is CASSIYRDGYTF. The CDR3 DNA is TGTGCCAGTAGTATTTATCGCGATGGCTACACCTTC. The chain carries TRBV19 and TRBJ1-2, with D unresolved. V lost 3 bases to trimming and J lost 6 bases, with 8 bases between them. Germline V gene sequence: CDR1 LNHDA, CDR2 SQIVND (reference sequence). The CDR3 covers 12 residues.

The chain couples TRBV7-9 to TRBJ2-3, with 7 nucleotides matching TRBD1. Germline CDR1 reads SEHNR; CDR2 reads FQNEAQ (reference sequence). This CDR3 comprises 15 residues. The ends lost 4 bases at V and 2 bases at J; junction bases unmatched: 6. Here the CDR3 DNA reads TGTGCCAGCAGCTCTGGACAGGCCCACACAGATACGCAGTATTTT. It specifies CASSSGQAHTDTQYF.

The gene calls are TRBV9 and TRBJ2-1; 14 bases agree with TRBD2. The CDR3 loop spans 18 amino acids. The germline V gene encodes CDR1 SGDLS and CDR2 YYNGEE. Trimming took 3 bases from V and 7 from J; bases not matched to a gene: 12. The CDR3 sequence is CASSGRLTSGGAGNEQFF. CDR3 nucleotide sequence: TGTGCCAGCAGCGGCAGGCTGACTAGCGGGGGGGCCGGGAATGAGCAGTTCTTC.

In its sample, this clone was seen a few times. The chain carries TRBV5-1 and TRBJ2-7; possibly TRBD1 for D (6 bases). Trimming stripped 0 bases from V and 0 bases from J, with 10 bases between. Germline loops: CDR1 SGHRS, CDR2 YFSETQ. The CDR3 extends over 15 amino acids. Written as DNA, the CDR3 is TGCGCCAGCAGCTTGGGGGCAGGGGACTCCTACGAGCAGTACTTC. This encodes CASSLGAGDSYEQYF.

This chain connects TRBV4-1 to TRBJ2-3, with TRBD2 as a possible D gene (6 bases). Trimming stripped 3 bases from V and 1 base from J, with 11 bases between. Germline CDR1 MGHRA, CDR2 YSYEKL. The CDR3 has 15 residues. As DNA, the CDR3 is TGCGCCAGCAGCCAGACGGGACTTCGCACAGATACGCAGTATTTT. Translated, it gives CASSQTGLRTDTQYF.

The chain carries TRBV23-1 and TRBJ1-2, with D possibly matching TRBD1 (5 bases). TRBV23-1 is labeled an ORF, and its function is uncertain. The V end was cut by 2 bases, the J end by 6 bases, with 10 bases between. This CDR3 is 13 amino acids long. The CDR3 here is CASSQQVRDGYTF. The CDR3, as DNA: TGCGCCAGCAGTCAACAGGTCAGGGATGGCTACACCTTC.

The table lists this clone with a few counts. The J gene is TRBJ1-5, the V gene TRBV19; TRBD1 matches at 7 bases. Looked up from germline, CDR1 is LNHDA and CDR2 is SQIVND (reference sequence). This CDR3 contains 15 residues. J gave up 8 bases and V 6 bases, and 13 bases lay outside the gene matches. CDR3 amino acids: CASRNRGRGKEPQHF. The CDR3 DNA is TGTGCCAGTAGGAACAGGGGAAGGGGCAAGGAGCCCCAGCATTTT. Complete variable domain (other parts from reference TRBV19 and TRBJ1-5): DGGITQSPKYLFRKEGQNVTLSCEQNLNHDAMYWYRQDPGQGLRLIYYSQIVNDFQKGDIAEGYSVSREKKESFPLTVTSAQKNPTAFYLCASRNRGRGKEPQHFGDGTRLSIL.

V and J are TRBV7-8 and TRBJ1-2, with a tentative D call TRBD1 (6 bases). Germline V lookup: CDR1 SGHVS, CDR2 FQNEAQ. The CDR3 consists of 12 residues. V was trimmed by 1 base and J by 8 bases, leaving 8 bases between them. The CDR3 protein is CASSLGTVGYTF. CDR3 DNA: TGTGCCAGCAGCTTAGGGACAGTCGGCTACACCTTC.

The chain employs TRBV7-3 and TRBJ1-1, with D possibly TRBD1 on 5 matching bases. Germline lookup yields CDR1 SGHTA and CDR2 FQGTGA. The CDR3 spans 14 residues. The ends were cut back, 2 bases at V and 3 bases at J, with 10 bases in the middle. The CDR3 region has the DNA TGTGCCAGCAGCTTATCCTTGGGGGACACTGAAGCTTTCTTT. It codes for CASSLSLGDTEAFF.

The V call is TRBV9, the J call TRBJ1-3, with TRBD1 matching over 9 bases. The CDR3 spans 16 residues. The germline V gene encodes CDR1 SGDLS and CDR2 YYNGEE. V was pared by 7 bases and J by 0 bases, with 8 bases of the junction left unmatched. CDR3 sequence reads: CASGTGPLHSGNTIYF. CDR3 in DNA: TGTGCCAGCGGGACAGGGCCTCTCCACTCTGGAAACACCATATATTTT.

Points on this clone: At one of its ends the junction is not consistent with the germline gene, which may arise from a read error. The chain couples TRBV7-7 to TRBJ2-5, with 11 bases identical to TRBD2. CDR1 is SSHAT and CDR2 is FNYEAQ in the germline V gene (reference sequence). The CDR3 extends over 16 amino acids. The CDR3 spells CASSQGSGRAQETQYF. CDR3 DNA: TGTGCTAGCAGCCAGGGTAGCGGGAGGGCCCAAGAGACCCAGTACTTC.

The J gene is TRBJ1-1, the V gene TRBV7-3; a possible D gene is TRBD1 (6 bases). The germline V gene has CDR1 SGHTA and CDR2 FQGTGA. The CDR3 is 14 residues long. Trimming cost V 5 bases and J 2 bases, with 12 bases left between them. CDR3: CASSPSGTNTEAFF. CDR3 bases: TGTGCCAGCAGCCCTTCCGGGACAAACACTGAAGCTTTCTTT. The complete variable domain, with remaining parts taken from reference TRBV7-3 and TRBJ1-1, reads GAGVSQTPSNKVTEKGKYVELRCDPISGHTALYWYRQSLGQGPEFLIYFQGTGAADDSGLPNDRFFAVRPEGSVSTLKIQRTERGDSAVYLCASSPSGTNTEAFFGQGTRLTVV.

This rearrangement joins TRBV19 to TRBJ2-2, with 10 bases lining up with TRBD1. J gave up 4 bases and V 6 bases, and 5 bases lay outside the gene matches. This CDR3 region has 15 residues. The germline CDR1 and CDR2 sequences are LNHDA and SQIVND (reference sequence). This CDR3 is CASSRQGAGTGELFF. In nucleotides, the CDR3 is TGTGCCAGTAGCAGACAGGGGGCGGGCACCGGGGAGCTGTTTTTT.

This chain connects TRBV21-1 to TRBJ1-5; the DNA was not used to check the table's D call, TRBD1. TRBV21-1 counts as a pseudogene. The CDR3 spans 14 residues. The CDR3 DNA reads TGTGCCAGCGTTCCACCGACAGGGGCACAGCCCCAGCATTTT. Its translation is CASVPPTGAQPQHF.

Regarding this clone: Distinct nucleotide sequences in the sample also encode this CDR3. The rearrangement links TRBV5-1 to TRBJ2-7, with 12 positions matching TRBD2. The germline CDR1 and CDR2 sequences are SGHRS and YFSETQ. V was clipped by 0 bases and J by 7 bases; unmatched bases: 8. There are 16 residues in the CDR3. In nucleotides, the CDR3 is TGCGCCAGCAGCTTGGGTCTAGCGGGAGGGGGTAGTGAGCAGTACTTC. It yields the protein CASSLGLAGGGSEQYF.

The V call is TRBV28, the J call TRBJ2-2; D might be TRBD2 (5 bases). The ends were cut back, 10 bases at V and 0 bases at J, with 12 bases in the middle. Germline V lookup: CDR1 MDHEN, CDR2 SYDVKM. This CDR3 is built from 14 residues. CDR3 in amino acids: CAIARTSNTGELFF. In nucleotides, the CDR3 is TGTGCCATCGCTAGGACTTCGAACACCGGGGAGCTGTTTTTT. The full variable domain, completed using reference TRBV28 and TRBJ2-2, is DVKVTQSSRYLVKRTGEKVFLECVQDMDHENMFWYRQDPGLGLRLIYFSYDVKMKEKGDIPEGYSVSREKKERFSLILESASTNQTSMYLCAIARTSNTGELFFGEGSRLTVL.

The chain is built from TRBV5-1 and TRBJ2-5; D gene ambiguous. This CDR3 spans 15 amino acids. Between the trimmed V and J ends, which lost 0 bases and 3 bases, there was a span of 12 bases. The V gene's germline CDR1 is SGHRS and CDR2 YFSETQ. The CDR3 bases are TGCGCCAGCAGCTTGGCCCCGGGCCTTGAAGAGACCCAGTACTTC. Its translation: CASSLAPGLEETQYF.

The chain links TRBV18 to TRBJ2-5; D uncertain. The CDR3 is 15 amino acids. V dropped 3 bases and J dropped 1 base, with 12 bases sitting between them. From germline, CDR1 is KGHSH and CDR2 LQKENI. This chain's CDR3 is CASSPSHVTQETQYF. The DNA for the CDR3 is TGTGCCAGCTCACCTTCCCACGTAACCCAAGAGACCCAGTACTTC.

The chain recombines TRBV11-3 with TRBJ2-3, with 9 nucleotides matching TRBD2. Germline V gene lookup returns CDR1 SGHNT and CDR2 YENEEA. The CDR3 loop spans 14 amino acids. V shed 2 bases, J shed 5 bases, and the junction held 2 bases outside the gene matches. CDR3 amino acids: CASSLNSGGDTQYF. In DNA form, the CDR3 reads TGTGCCAGCAGCTTAAATAGCGGGGGAGATACGCAGTATTTT.

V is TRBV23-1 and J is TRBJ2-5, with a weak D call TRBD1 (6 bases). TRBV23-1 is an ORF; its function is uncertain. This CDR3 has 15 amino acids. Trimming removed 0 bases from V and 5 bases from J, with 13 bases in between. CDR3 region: CASSQSKDRGETQYF. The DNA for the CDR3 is TGCGCCAGCAGTCAATCAAAGGACAGAGGGGAGACCCAGTACTTC.